Shown below are 20 T cell receptor beta chains from a single sample sequenced in a study of blood T cell repertoires in COVID-19. Assay: immunoSEQ multiplex PCR; the TCRdb copy retains only in-frame clones and omits some. The profile shows about 200,000 clones, about nine tenths of them singletons. Sample: peripheral blood. The receptors come from a man aged 50-60 years with acute or convalescent COVID-19.

This sequence joins TRBV12-3 or TRBV12-4 and TRBJ2-1; D gene unclear. Trimming cost V 5 bases and J 7 bases, with 12 bases left between them. The CDR3 is made up of 13 amino acids. CDR3 region: CASSPPERNEQFF. CDR3 sequence (DNA): TGTGCCAGCAGTCCCCCGGAGAGGAATGAGCAGTTCTTC.

V gene TRBV5-1 combines with J gene TRBJ1-2; TRBD1 is a possible D gene (6 bases). Germline V gene lookup returns CDR1 SGHRS and CDR2 YFSETQ. The CDR3 loop spans 14 amino acids. V dropped 1 base and J dropped 6 bases, with 13 bases sitting between them. The DNA for the CDR3 is TGCGCCAGCAGCTTGACGGGGACACAGAATGGCTACACCTTC. The encoded protein is CASSLTGTQNGYTF.

The rearrangement joins TRBV5-5 to TRBJ2-7; 10 positions match TRBD1. J was trimmed by 4 bases and V by 3 bases; bases with no gene match: 7. This CDR3 has 15 amino acids. Germline CDR1 reads SGHKS; CDR2 reads YYEKEE (reference sequence). This CDR3 is CASSSSPGQGYEQYV. The DNA for the CDR3 is TGTGCCAGCAGCTCCTCCCCGGGACAGGGGTACGAGCAGTACGTC.

This chain joins TRBV4-2 and TRBJ2-1; 9 nucleotides align to TRBD2. CDR1 LGHNA and CDR2 YNFKEQ come from the germline V gene. This CDR3 is built from 16 residues. V was pared by 0 bases and J by 10 bases, with 10 bases of the junction left unmatched. DNA for the CDR3: TGTGCCAGCAGCCAAGAACCGGGACTAGCAGGAGACGAGCAGTTCTTC. Translating it yields CASSQEPGLAGDEQFF.

The V gene is TRBV19, the J gene TRBJ1-5; D is possibly TRBD1 (6 bases). V was pared by 7 bases and J by 5 bases, with 18 bases between. Germline V CDR1 and CDR2: LNHDA, SQIVND (reference sequence). This CDR3 is 15 amino acids long. The CDR3 loop reads CASTPEGTFDQPQHF. CDR3 coding DNA: TGTGCCAGTACACCCGAGGGGACATTTGATCAGCCCCAGCATTTT.

The count of this clone is one. V is TRBV18 and J is TRBJ2-7; TRBD1 matches at 7 bases. The germline gives CDR1 KGHSH, CDR2 LQKENI. The V gene end was trimmed by 2 bases and the J gene end by 1 base; junction bases not matched to a gene: 2. The CDR3 totals 14 residues. CDR3 residues: CASSPTGDSYEQYF. The CDR3 DNA reads as TGTGCCAGCTCACCAACAGGGGATTCCTACGAGCAGTACTTC.

This chain joins TRBV9 and TRBJ2-7; no clear D. Germline assignment: CDR1 SGDLS and CDR2 YYNGEE. The CDR3 totals 13 residues. Trimming stripped 5 bases from V and 0 bases from J, with 9 bases between. This CDR3 is CASSQASSYEQYF. The CDR3 DNA reads as TGTGCCAGCAGTCAGGCCAGCTCCTACGAGCAGTACTTC.

V and J are TRBV4-2 and TRBJ1-2; D might be TRBD1 (6 bases). The germline V gene encodes CDR1 LGHNA and CDR2 YNFKEQ. The CDR3 totals 14 residues. With 5 bases removed from V and 3 bases from J, the gap between germline ends came to 13 bases. The CDR3 DNA is TGTGCCAGCAGCGTACAGGGTGAGGACTATGGCTACACCTTC. Translation gives CASSVQGEDYGYTF.

The gene calls are TRBV5-8 and TRBJ1-3, with D hard to call. Germline V gene sequence: CDR1 SGHTS, CDR2 YDEGEE. The V gene lost 4 bases and the J gene lost 0 bases, with 17 bases spanning the gap. This CDR3 spans 17 amino acids. In DNA form, the CDR3 reads TGTGCCAGCAGCACCAGGACGAGCCGGGACTCTGGAAACACCATATATTTT. As protein: CASSTRTSRDSGNTIYF.

This chain links TRBV2 with TRBJ2-1, with TRBD2 matching 10 bases. V lost 8 bases and J lost 5; bases outside the gene matches: 6. The CDR3 totals 14 residues. CDR1 is SNHLY, CDR2 FYNNEI, per germline. The CDR3 DNA sequence: TGTGCCAGCTCATTCACTAGCGGGAACAATGAGCAGTTCTTC. Its protein product is CASSFTSGNNEQFF. The full variable domain, with the rest looked up from reference TRBV2 and TRBJ2-1, is EPEVTQTPSHQVTQMGQEVILRCVPISNHLYFYWYRQILGQKVEFLVSFYNNEISEKSEIFDDQFSVERPDGSNFTLKIRSTKLEDSAMYFCASSFTSGNNEQFFGPGTRLTVL.

The chain uses TRBV2 and TRBJ2-7; D gene ambiguous. This CDR3 comprises 9 residues. The V and J ends lost 11 bases and 3 bases respectively, with 5 bases between them. In germline, CDR1 is SNHLY, CDR2 FYNNEI. CDR3 sequence (DNA): TGTGCCCCCAGCTACGAGCAGTACGTC. Translated, it gives CAPSYEQYV.

This clone has only a few counts. V usage is TRBV6-5 and J usage is TRBJ2-2; D uncertain. Germline CDR1 is MNHEY and CDR2 is SVGAGI. Trimming pared 6 bases from V and 3 bases from J, leaving 11 bases between. The CDR3 extends over 14 amino acids. The CDR3 region has the DNA TGTGCCAGCAGGTCCCCCCGTTACACCGGGGAGCTGTTTTTT. This gives the protein CASRSPRYTGELFF.

V usage is TRBV7-2 and J usage is TRBJ2-3, with a tentative D call TRBD2 (5 bases). Looked up from germline, CDR1 is SGHTA and CDR2 is FQGNSA. V was clipped by 1 base and J by 4 bases, with 9 bases between them. This CDR3 comprises 14 residues. The CDR3 coding sequence is TGTGCCAGCAGCTTAGGAGGGTACGCAGATACGCAGTATTTT. Translating gives CASSLGGYADTQYF.

This clone has a single count. This CDR3 is also generated by other DNA sequences in the sample. V gene TRBV5-1 combines with J gene TRBJ1-6, with TRBD1 matching 9 bases. This CDR3 spans 15 amino acids. Germline CDR1 SGHRS, CDR2 YFSETQ. V trimming: 4 bases; J trimming: 5 bases; junction bases outside the gene matches: 4. The CDR3 sequence is CASSLGQGHNSPLHF. The CDR3 DNA reads TGCGCCAGCAGCCTGGGACAGGGACATAATTCACCCCTCCACTTT. Variable domain in full (rest from reference TRBV5-1 and TRBJ1-6): KAGVTQTPRYLIKTRGQQVTLSCSPISGHRSVSWYQQTPGQGLQFLFEYFSETQRNKGNFPGRFSGRQFSNSRSEMNVSTLELGDSALYLCASSLGQGHNSPLHFGNGTRLTVT.

This chain connects TRBV6-2 or TRBV6-3 to TRBJ2-7; the D gene is possibly TRBD1 (5 bases). V was clipped by 5 bases and J by 2 bases, with 13 bases between them. Germline V gives CDR1 MNHEY, CDR2 SVGEGT. The CDR3 length is 14 residues. CDR3 amino acids: CASSTGPYTYEQYV. CDR3 nucleotides: TGTGCCAGCAGTACAGGACCATATACCTACGAGCAGTACGTC.

Concerning this clone itself: The same CDR3 also results from other DNA sequences found in this sample. The chain joins TRBV15 to TRBJ1-4; maybe TRBD1 (5 bases). The CDR3 loop spans 14 amino acids. Germline V CDR1 and CDR2: LNHNV, YYDKDF (reference sequence). V lost 6 bases and J 1 base, leaving 9 bases between the germline ends. Here the CDR3 reads CATSRGGTNEKLFF. The CDR3, as DNA: TGTGCCACCAGTCGCGGGGGAACTAATGAAAAACTGTTTTTT.

This clone is a singleton in its sample. This chain connects TRBV9 to TRBJ2-1, with TRBD2 identical over 10 bases. Germline CDR1 and CDR2: SGDLS and YYNGEE. The length of the CDR3 is 19 residues. J was trimmed by 3 bases and V by 3 bases; bases with no gene match: 15. CDR3 sequence: CASSARTLGLAELYNEQFF. The CDR3 nucleotides are TGTGCCAGCAGCGCGCGAACCCTAGGACTAGCGGAACTCTACAATGAGCAGTTCTTC.

The chain couples TRBV27 to TRBJ1-5; D gene ambiguous. The CDR3 has 13 residues. The germline V and J ends were trimmed by 7 bases and 3 bases, with 10 bases remaining between them. Germline values: CDR1 MNHEY, CDR2 SMNVEV (reference sequence). CDR3 region: CASKARVNQPQHF. The CDR3 bases are TGTGCCAGCAAGGCACGGGTCAATCAGCCCCAGCATTTT.

For the CDR3, the DNA is TGTGCCAGCAGCGGGACTAGCGGGAGTCGGGATGAGCAGTTCTTC. It is translated as CASSGTSGSRDEQFF. The chain carries TRBV2 and TRBJ2-1, with TRBD2 matching over 14 bases. CDR1 SNHLY and CDR2 FYNNEI come from the germline V gene. Trimming removed 6 bases from V and 8 bases from J; junction bases left unmatched: 6. This CDR3 is built from 15 residues.

The genes are TRBV27 and TRBJ2-1; 8 bases fit TRBD2. This CDR3 contains 15 residues. V trimming: 5 bases; J trimming: 4 bases; junction bases outside the gene matches: 7. Germline lookup yields CDR1 MNHEY and CDR2 SMNVEV (reference sequence). The CDR3 spells CASSKIAGLYNEQFF. The CDR3 DNA sequence: TGTGCCAGCAGTAAAATAGCGGGGCTTTACAATGAGCAGTTCTTC.